These 23 T cell receptor beta chains were sequenced from one sample in a study of response to subunit inactivated influenza vaccine. TCRdb passed the RT-PCR reads through MiXCR, listing each CDR3 protein once. The table lists under 200,000 distinct CDR3 sequences, approximately 12% of them singletons, with approximately 39% in the top ten. Here the sequenced sample was CD8+ T cells sorted from PBMCs, taken approximately 25 months after vaccination. These receptors were taken from a man aged 45 to 70 who received an inactivated influenza vaccine.

Ten or more counts support this clonotype. The chain carries TRBV9 and TRBJ2-1; 9 bases align to TRBD2. Germline CDR1 reads SGDLS; CDR2 reads YYNGEE. The CDR3 has 17 residues. Trimming removed 4 bases from V and 0 bases from J; junction bases left unmatched: 8. The CDR3 loop reads CASSPWTSASSYNEQFF. CDR3 coding DNA: TGTGCCAGCAGCCCCTGGACTAGCGCGAGCTCCTACAATGAGCAGTTCTTC. The whole variable domain, filled in from reference TRBV9 and TRBJ2-1, reads DSGVTQTPKHLITATGQRVTLRCSPRSGDLSVYWYQQSLDQGLQFLIQYYNGEERAKGNILERFSAQQFPDLHSELNLSSLELGDSALYFCASSPWTSASSYNEQFFGPGTRLTVL.

This clonotype has just a few counts. The chain's CDR3 is CASSLLDRASYEQYF. The CDR3 bases are TGTGCCAGCAGTTTACTGGACAGGGCAAGCTACGAGCAGTACTTC. The chain uses TRBV28 and TRBJ2-7; the match to TRBD1 covers 8 bases. In germline, CDR1 is MDHEN, CDR2 SYDVKM. J gave up 3 bases and V 2 bases, and 6 bases lay outside the gene matches. The length of the CDR3 is 15 residues.

This clonotype appeared once. The gene calls are TRBV10-3 and TRBJ2-7; 7 bases map to TRBD2. This CDR3 spans 13 amino acids. Germline V lookup: CDR1 ENHRY, CDR2 SYGVKD. Germline trimming cut 10 bases from V and 5 bases from J; bases unmatched to any gene: 11. The CDR3 loop reads CATLGGSRNEQYF. CDR3 in DNA: TGTGCCACCCTCGGCGGGAGTCGCAACGAGCAGTACTTC.

V gene TRBV27 combines with J gene TRBJ2-4; D unresolved. The V and J ends lost 2 bases and 0 bases respectively, with 8 bases between them. This CDR3 contains 15 residues. The germline CDR1 and CDR2 sequences are MNHEY and SMNVEV (reference sequence). DNA for the CDR3: TGTGCCAGCAGTTTAGTGCCGGGAGCCAAAAACATTCAGTACTTC. This translates into CASSLVPGAKNIQYF.

This clonotype was picked up many times. The chain links TRBV5-6 to TRBJ2-1, with D possibly matching TRBD2 (5 bases). With 2 bases removed from V and 9 bases from J, the gap between germline ends came to 9 bases. Germline values: CDR1 SGHDT, CDR2 YYEEEE. This CDR3 has 12 residues. DNA of the CDR3: TGTGCCAGCAGCTTTCTAGCTGTTGAGCAGTTCTTC. This translates into CASSFLAVEQFF.

In its sample, this clonotype was seen once. V and J are TRBV7-9 and TRBJ2-3; 11 nucleotides line up with TRBD2. Germline CDR1 SEHNR, CDR2 FQNEAQ (reference sequence). The CDR3 contains 16 residues. J was trimmed by 1 base and V by 8 bases; bases with no gene match: 8. CDR3 nucleotides: TGTGCCAGCTTGGTAGCGGGGGGGCCTCGCACAGATACGCAGTATTTT. Amino acid sequence: CASLVAGGPRTDTQYF.

This clonotype has just a few counts. The genes are TRBV4-3 and TRBJ2-7; 7 bases fit TRBD2. J lost 0 bases, V lost 1 base, and 6 bases had no gene match. CDR1 and CDR2 from the germline V gene are LGHNA and YSLEER. There are 16 residues in the CDR3. In DNA form, the CDR3 reads TGCGCCAGCAGCCAAGTGGCGGGAGCGAGCTCCTACGAGCAGTACTTC. This encodes CASSQVAGASSYEQYF.

Ten or more counts support this clonotype. This rearrangement joins TRBV28 to TRBJ2-5; D is unclear. This CDR3 is 13 amino acids long. Germline V lookup: CDR1 MDHEN, CDR2 SYDVKM. With 3 bases removed from V and 2 bases from J, the gap between germline ends came to 7 bases. CDR3 nucleotides: TGTGCCAGCAGTTTTGTGGTTCAAGAGACCCAGTACTTC. This translates into CASSFVVQETQYF.

This chain uses TRBV4-3 with TRBJ2-5, with TRBD1 matching over 9 bases. Germline values: CDR1 LGHNA, CDR2 YSLEER. The CDR3 consists of 16 residues. V was clipped by 0 bases and J by 0 bases; unmatched bases: 2. This CDR3 reads CASSQEWDRDQETQYF. The CDR3 DNA is TGCGCCAGCAGCCAAGAATGGGACAGGGACCAAGAGACCCAGTACTTC.

The chain employs TRBV27 and TRBJ2-3; the match to TRBD2 covers 10 bases. Trimming removed 2 bases from V and 4 bases from J; junction bases left unmatched: 6. Germline V gives CDR1 MNHEY, CDR2 SMNVEV (reference sequence). This CDR3 contains 16 residues. CDR3 residues: CASSLRGLAEADTQYF. In nucleotides, the CDR3 is TGTGCCAGCAGTTTACGAGGACTAGCGGAGGCAGATACGCAGTATTTT.

This clonotype appeared a few times. This rearrangement joins TRBV7-9 to TRBJ2-3; D not certain. Germline values: CDR1 SEHNR, CDR2 FQNEAQ (reference sequence). The CDR3 length is 15 residues. The V gene lost 5 bases and the J gene lost 2 bases, with 14 bases spanning the gap. In DNA, the CDR3 is TGTGCCAGCAGCCATCCGGACCTCATCACAGATACGCAGTATTTT. Amino acid sequence: CASSHPDLITDTQYF.

The chain couples TRBV12-3 or TRBV12-4 to TRBJ1-1; D remains unclear. Trimming cost V 3 bases and J 3 bases, with 11 bases left between them. This CDR3 has 14 amino acids. The CDR3 sequence: CASSLYGMDTEAFF. In nucleotides, the CDR3 is TGTGCCAGCAGTTTGTACGGGATGGACACTGAAGCTTTCTTT.

This clonotype appeared many times. The rearrangement joins TRBV10-3 to TRBJ2-3; 11 bases agree with TRBD2. Trimming removed 2 bases from V and 2 bases from J; junction bases left unmatched: 12. CDR1 is ENHRY, CDR2 SYGVKD, per germline. The CDR3 is 19 residues long. CDR3 sequence: CAISEPVTTSGDPTDTQYF. The CDR3 region has the DNA TGTGCCATCAGTGAGCCCGTAACGACTAGCGGGGACCCCACAGATACGCAGTATTTT.

This clonotype was seen at least ten times. CDR3 residues: CASSLGGLSYEQYF. The CDR3 DNA follows: TGTGCCAGCAGCTTAGGGGGACTCTCCTACGAGCAGTACTTC. The V gene is TRBV7-9, the J gene TRBJ2-7; tentatively, D is TRBD2 (6 bases). Trimming cost V 1 base and J 0 bases, with 7 bases left between them. The CDR3 is 14 amino acids. In germline, CDR1 is SEHNR, CDR2 FQNEAQ (reference sequence).

The chain has TRBV27 and TRBJ1-2, with D hard to call. Trimming left V 5 bases short and J 1 base short, with 8 bases between. This CDR3 spans 13 amino acids. The V gene's germline CDR1 is MNHEY and CDR2 SMNVEV (reference sequence). CDR3 sequence (DNA): TGTGCCAGCAGTGACGGGGTTAACTATGGCTACACCTTC. Protein: CASSDGVNYGYTF.

This CDR3 reads CASSLVRAHTEAFF. DNA of the CDR3: TGTGCCAGCAGCTTAGTCCGGGCCCACACTGAAGCTTTCTTT. The gene calls are TRBV7-2 and TRBJ1-1; no firm D call. The V end was cut by 1 base, the J end by 3 bases, with 9 bases between. The CDR3 runs to 14 residues. CDR1 is SGHTA and CDR2 is FQGNSA in the germline V gene.

V gene TRBV4-2 combines with J gene TRBJ2-1, with D possibly being TRBD1 (5 bases). CDR3 size: 16 residues. Trimming stripped 2 bases from V and 2 bases from J, with 13 bases between. The germline V gene has CDR1 LGHNA and CDR2 YNFKEQ. In DNA form, the CDR3 reads TGTGCCAGCAGCCAACGGACATCCATAACCTACAATGAGCAGTTCTTC. Its translation: CASSQRTSITYNEQFF.

This clonotype came up a few times. The chain joins TRBV4-1 to TRBJ2-7, with D perhaps assigned TRBD1 or TRBD2 (5 bases each). Germline assignment: CDR1 MGHRA and CDR2 YSYEKL. The V end lost 0 bases, the J end lost 6 bases, and 12 bases lay between the germline ends. This CDR3 is built from 14 residues. CDR3 residues: CASSQDPGAGEQYF. CDR3 bases: TGCGCCAGCAGCCAAGATCCCGGGGCCGGCGAGCAGTACTTC.

This clonotype was seen ten or more times. The V call is TRBV7-8, the J call TRBJ2-7, with D maybe TRBD2 (5 bases). The CDR3 has 12 residues. V was pared by 4 bases and J by 2 bases, with 6 bases between. Germline CDR1 reads SGHVS; CDR2 reads FQNEAQ. CDR3 sequence reads: CASSSGTYEQYF. The CDR3 DNA reads as TGTGCCAGCAGCTCCGGGACCTACGAGCAGTACTTC.

This clonotype was detected only a few times. V and J are TRBV30 and TRBJ2-1; 9 positions agree with TRBD2. Germline CDR1 and CDR2: GTSNPN and SVGIG (reference sequence). Germline trimming cut 4 bases from V and 9 bases from J; bases unmatched to any gene: 10. The CDR3 consists of 14 residues. In DNA, the CDR3 is TGTGCCTGGACCCCCTTGCTAGCGGGGATTGAGCAGTTCTTC. Protein: CAWTPLLAGIEQFF.

This clonotype was observed a handful of times. The V call is TRBV7-3, the J call TRBJ2-1, with D maybe TRBD2 (5 bases). The ends were cut back, 5 bases at V and 5 bases at J, with 16 bases in the middle. CDR3 length: 15 residues. Germline CDR1 reads SGHTA; CDR2 reads FQGTGA. The CDR3 DNA reads as TGTGCCAGCAGCAAAGGGCCGAGCGGCCACAATGAGCAGTTCTTC. It is translated as CASSKGPSGHNEQFF.

The chain uses TRBV5-1 and TRBJ2-5; D perhaps matches TRBD1 (5 bases). Trimming shortened V by 4 bases and J by 2 bases, and 15 bases separated the two germline ends. The CDR3 totals 15 residues. Germline CDR1 reads SGHRS; CDR2 reads YFSETQ. The CDR3: CASSGPGWGQETQYF. In DNA, the CDR3 is TGCGCCAGCAGCGGTCCAGGGTGGGGACAAGAGACCCAGTACTTC.

This clonotype has just a few counts. The CDR3 sequence: CASIDRVYTDTQYF. Here the CDR3 DNA reads TGTGCCAGCATCGACCGGGTCTACACAGATACGCAGTATTTT. The chain uses TRBV6-2 or TRBV6-3 and TRBJ2-3; D is unresolved. Looked up from germline, CDR1 is MNHEY and CDR2 is SVGEGT. CDR3 length: 14 amino acids. V lost 7 bases and J 2 bases, leaving 13 bases between the germline ends.